What follows are 3 T cell receptor beta chains derived from one specimen sequenced in a study of response to subunit inactivated influenza vaccine. TCRdb called the RT-PCR reads again in MiXCR, with one record for every CDR3 protein. The sample records some 550,000 distinct CDR3 sequences, roughly 23% being singletons. The sample was also reused in another study, on T cells expressing NK-cell markers. That source adds: Libraries used 5'RACE template switching adding universal primer site and UMIs.

Sequenced here: CD4+ T cells sorted from PBMCs, sampled roughly 12 days after vaccination. These TCRs come from a man aged 50-59 years who received an inactivated influenza vaccine.

In this sample, this clonotype turned up a few times. The chain has TRBV7-2 and TRBJ2-6; D gene ambiguous. Germline CDR1 reads SGHTA; CDR2 reads FQGNSA. There are 15 residues in the CDR3. V dropped 5 bases and J dropped 2 bases, with 10 bases sitting between them. In DNA, the CDR3 is TGTGCCAGCAGCCCCAATGGGGCTGGGGCCAACGTCCTGACTTTC. It specifies CASSPNGAGANVLTF.

This clonotype was seen a few times. This chain links TRBV10-3 with TRBJ1-5; D perhaps matches TRBD1 (5 bases). This CDR3 region has 14 residues. Looked up from germline, CDR1 is ENHRY and CDR2 is SYGVKD. V lost 0 bases and J lost 9, with 12 bases in between. The CDR3 bases are TGTGCCATCAGTGAGTCACGGGGGTCTGGGCCCCAGCATTTT. The encoded protein is CAISESRGSGPQHF.

This clonotype was picked up many times. CDR3 region: CAISERWDRGAEAFF. In DNA form, the CDR3 reads TGTGCCATCAGTGAGCGCTGGGACAGGGGCGCTGAAGCTTTCTTT. The V gene is TRBV10-3, the J gene TRBJ1-1, with 10 bases aligning to TRBD1. Germline values: CDR1 ENHRY, CDR2 SYGVKD. The CDR3 contains 15 residues. V was pared by 2 bases and J by 6 bases, with 6 bases of the junction left unmatched.